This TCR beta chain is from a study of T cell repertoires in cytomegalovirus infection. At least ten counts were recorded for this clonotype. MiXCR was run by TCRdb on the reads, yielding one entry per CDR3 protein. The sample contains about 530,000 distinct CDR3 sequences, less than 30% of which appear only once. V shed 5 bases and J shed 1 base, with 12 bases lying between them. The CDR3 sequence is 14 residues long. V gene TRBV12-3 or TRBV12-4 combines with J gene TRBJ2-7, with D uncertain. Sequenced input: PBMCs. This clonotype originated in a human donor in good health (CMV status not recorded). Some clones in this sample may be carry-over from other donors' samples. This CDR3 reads CASSQQTRSYEQYF. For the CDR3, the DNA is TGTGCCAGCAGTCAACAGACCCGATCCTACGAGCAGTACTTC.